A selection of T cell receptor beta chains follows, all from one sample in a study of OX40 agonist ivuxolimab in advanced cancers. The repertoire was sequenced with immunoSEQ multiplex PCR; TCRdb's copy has only in-frame clones and lacks some. The profile covers 77,000 or so clones, with 90% appearing a single time and around 0.39% taken by the ten largest. Sequencing used CD4+ or CD8+ T cells sorted from blood, obtained in a trial of the OX40 agonist ivuxolimab. The origin of the receptors is an adult with an advanced solid tumor such as melanoma, head and neck, liver or kidney cancer. CDR3s include the opening cysteine and the closing phenylalanine or tryptophan. D genes are given only for firm matches. Clone size is shown for a subset of rows, as once, few, many or a class of expanded clone.

V,size,D,J,CDR3,DNA
TRBV9,-,-,TRBJ1-2,CASSGITADYGYTF,TGTGCCAGCAGCGGGATAACAGCGGACTATGGCTACACCTTC
TRBV30,-,TRBD1,TRBJ2-3,CAWSLTIGTENTDTQYF,TGTGCCTGGAGTCTCACCATCGGGACAGAGAACACAGATACGCAGTATTTT
TRBV6-5,once,-,TRBJ2-1,CASSLTGEYNEQFF,TGTGCCAGCAGTCTGACAGGAGAGTACAATGAGCAGTTCTTC
TRBV28,-,-,TRBJ2-2,CASSTYGELFF,TGTGCCAGCAGTACCTACGGGGAGCTGTTTTTT
TRBV7-6,-,TRBD1,TRBJ2-7,CASSLMGQGLEEQYF,TGTGCCAGCAGCTTAATGGGACAGGGGCTGGAAGAGCAGTACTTC
TRBV5-4,-,-,TRBJ2-5,CASSLVSEETQYF,TGTGCCAGCAGCTTGGTTTCAGAAGAGACCCAGTACTTC
TRBV9,-,TRBD2,TRBJ2-5,CASSENSGASGETQYF,TGTGCCAGCAGCGAGAATAGCGGGGCCTCGGGGGAGACCCAGTACTTC
TRBV28,-,-,TRBJ1-1,CASSVPGLIMGTEAFF,TGTGCCAGCAGTGTCCCGGGGCTTATTATGGGGACTGAAGCTTTCTTT
TRBV28,-,TRBD2,TRBJ2-7,CASRGPLSGSSYEQYF,TGTGCCAGCAGAGGACCCCTTAGCGGGAGCTCTTACGAGCAGTACTTC
TRBV2,-,-,TRBJ1-5,CASSGSPFYSNQPQHF,TGTGCCAGCTCCGGGTCTCCCTTTTATAGCAATCAGCCCCAGCATTTT
TRBV7-9,-,TRBD1,TRBJ2-1,CASSYWTGENEQFF,TGTGCCAGCAGCTATTGGACAGGGGAGAATGAGCAGTTCTTC
TRBV10-3,once,TRBD2,TRBJ2-5,CATRSTSETQYF,TGTGCCACGAGGTCGACTAGCGAGACCCAGTACTTC
TRBV6-5,once,-,TRBJ2-7,CATTMPRASSYEQYF,TGTGCCACCACAATGCCCAGGGCGAGCTCCTACGAGCAGTACTTC
TRBV5-1,-,-,TRBJ2-3,CASSPDNTDTQYF,TGCGCCAGCAGCCCGGATAACACAGATACGCAGTATTTT
TRBV19,-,-,TRBJ2-3,CASNLRGRSTDTQYF,TGTGCCAGTAACCTCCGGGGCCGAAGCACAGATACGCAGTATTTT
TRBV7-3,-,-,TRBJ2-3,CASSLRGGADTQYF,TGTGCCAGCAGCTTAAGAGGTGGAGCGGATACGCAGTATTTT
TRBV4-2,-,-,TRBJ1-1,CASSQDSGELPFF,TGTGCCAGCAGCCAAGATTCCGGAGAGCTGCCATTCTTT
TRBV6-5,-,TRBD2,TRBJ2-7,CASTQTSGNYEQYF,TGTGCCAGCACCCAGACTAGCGGGAACTACGAGCAGTACTTC
TRBV5-6,-,-,TRBJ2-7,CASSRVDSYEQYF,TGTGCCAGCAGCCGAGTTGACTCCTACGAGCAGTACTTC
TRBV21-1,-,-,TRBJ2-1,CASSKRVNEQFF,TGTGCCAGCAGCAAAAGGGTCAATGAGCAGTTCTTC
TRBV27,-,TRBD2,TRBJ2-7,CASSPGLGNEQYF,TGTGCCAGCAGTCCCGGACTAGGCAACGAGCAGTACTTC
TRBV30,-,-,TRBJ1-5,CAWSSGTVQGSQHF,TGTGCCTGGAGTTCTGGGACGGTTCAGGGGTCCCAGCATTTT
TRBV27,-,TRBD2,TRBJ2-1,CASSILAGGPYNEQFF,TGTGCCAGCAGCATACTAGCGGGAGGGCCCTACAATGAGCAGTTCTTC
TRBV5-5,-,-,TRBJ2-2,CASSLASGLGTGELFF,TGTGCCAGCAGCTTGGCCTCAGGGTTGGGCACCGGGGAGCTGTTTTTT
TRBV19,few,-,TRBJ1-5,CASRIGNQPQHF,TGTGCCAGTAGGATAGGCAATCAGCCCCAGCATTTT
TRBV9,-,TRBD2,TRBJ2-3,CASSKTSGGAGDTQYF,TGTGCCAGCAGCAAAACTAGCGGGGGGGCCGGAGATACGCAGTATTTT
TRBV5-1,-,-,TRBJ2-3,CASSPGGSDTQYF,TGCGCCAGCAGCCCAGGGGGGTCAGATACGCAGTATTTT
TRBV7-2,-,-,TRBJ2-1,CASSLEGGNEQFF,TGTGCCAGCAGCTTAGAAGGAGGCAATGAGCAGTTCTTC
TRBV5-1,-,TRBD2,TRBJ2-7,CASSLGLASYEQYF,TGCGCCAGCAGCTTGGGACTAGCGTCGTACGAGCAGTACTTC
TRBV6-1,-,-,TRBJ2-7,CASSPSGGQQYF,TGTGCCAGCAGCCCCTCCGGGGGTCAGCAGTACTTC
TRBV7-6,once,TRBD2,TRBJ2-7,CASRRLAGGLYEQYF,TGTGCCAGCAGACGCTTAGCGGGCGGGCTCTACGAGCAGTACTTC
TRBV5-8,-,TRBD2,TRBJ2-7,CASSSSEGRGVRYEQYF,TGTGCCAGCAGCTCTTCGGAGGGACGGGGGGTTCGGTACGAGCAGTACTTC
TRBV5-6,-,-,TRBJ1-3,CASSLGPTSSGNTIYF,TGTGCCAGCAGCTTGGGACCCACGAGCTCTGGAAACACCATATATTTT
TRBV15,-,-,TRBJ2-7,CATSRTPTYEQYF,TGTGCCACCAGCAGGACCCCTACTTACGAGCAGTACTTC
TRBV19,-,TRBD1,TRBJ1-1,CASSILPGQGTEAFF,TGTGCCAGTAGTATCCTACCGGGACAGGGGACTGAAGCTTTCTTT
TRBV19,-,TRBD1,TRBJ1-5,CASSFGQGQNQPQHF,TGTGCCAGTAGTTTCGGACAGGGTCAAAATCAGCCCCAGCATTTT
TRBV5-1,-,TRBD2,TRBJ2-1,CASLGLAGGNNEQFF,TGCGCCAGCCTCGGACTAGCGGGGGGGAACAATGAGCAGTTCTTC
TRBV5-1,-,-,TRBJ2-5,CASSLQGAHETQYF,TGCGCCAGCAGCTTACAGGGAGCCCACGAGACCCAGTACTTC
TRBV2,-,TRBD1,TRBJ1-5,CASSASGTAYQPQHF,TGTGCCAGCAGTGCAAGCGGGACAGCCTATCAGCCCCAGCATTTT
TRBV6-6,once,TRBD2,TRBJ2-5,CASSSLAGGTETQYF,TGTGCCAGCAGTAGCCTAGCGGGAGGGACGGAGACCCAGTACTTC